The sequence of this T cell receptor beta chain was determined in a study of CD8 T cells in ankylosing spondylitis. Points from the study as a whole: With a CD8+ phenotype, disease-linked clones were relatively rare in peripheral blood. Within ankylosing spondylitis blood, a TCR beta motif made up of seven to nine highly homologous variants appeared to be characteristic. The authors reported significant enrichment of disease-linked clones in matched ankylosing spondylitis synovial fluid.

Each TCR beta library was made by quantitative 5'-RACE that incorporated molecular barcodes. TCRdb called the 5' RACE reads again in MiXCR, with one record for every CDR3 protein. The repertoire consists of under 150,000 distinct CDR3 sequences, with 12% to 15% occurring once and the leading ten covering around 3%. CDR1 is MDHEN and CDR2 is SYDVKM in the germline V gene. Deletions cut 6 bases from V and 8 bases from J, with 11 bases between. This CDR3 comprises 12 residues. About this clonotype itself: The antigen remains undetermined.

Sequencing was done on a sample of blood, either unsorted or a sorted T cell fraction (not recorded which). The sequence derives from a female donor with ankylosing spondylitis or in good health (not recorded which). This chain uses TRBV28 with TRBJ1-5; D unresolved. Here the CDR3 DNA reads TGTGCCAGCAGGGACCCCAAGGAGCCCCAGCATTTT. Translating it yields CASRDPKEPQHF.